The 21 T cell receptor beta chains reported below all come from one sample, sequenced in a study of CXCR3-negative and CXCR3-positive naive CD8 T cells. UMI-labeled 5' RACE yielded the TRB cDNA libraries. Following a re-call of the 5' RACE reads, TCRdb has one entry per CDR3 protein and lacks DNA. The listing records about 130,000 distinct CDR3 sequences. Sequencing was performed on naive CXCR3- CD8+ T cells from blood. Subset here: CD45RO-CCR7+CD27+CD95- naive CD8+ T cells lacking CXCR3 (TNR3-). These receptors all stem from a human donor in good health. Some clones in this sample may be carry-over from other donors' samples.

The V gene is TRBV29-1, the J gene TRBJ2-1; TCRdb's assignment of TRBD1 cannot be checked, as there is no DNA. Germline assignment: CDR1 SQVTM and CDR2 ANQGSEA. CDR3 size: 14 residues. The CDR3 loop reads CSVAGTGFTNEQFF.

The chain uses TRBV20-1 and TRBJ2-7; as DNA is missing, the TRBD2 call by TCRdb cannot be tested. The CDR3 is 15 amino acids. CDR1 is DFQATT, CDR2 SNEGSKA, per germline (reference sequence). The CDR3 spells CSARVWSGGTYEQYF.

V gene TRBV20-1 combines with J gene TRBJ1-5; TCRdb's assignment of TRBD1 cannot be checked, as there is no DNA. Germline-derived CDR1 and CDR2 are DFQATT and SNEGSKA (reference sequence). The length of the CDR3 is 12 residues. Here the CDR3 reads CSASGGNQPQHF.

J is TRBJ1-2 and V is TRBV29-1. Germline CDR1 and CDR2: SQVTM and ANQGSEA. The CDR3 sequence is 11 residues long. The CDR3 is CSVEANYGYTF.

V is TRBV7-9 and J is TRBJ2-3; TCRdb outputs TRBD1, but without DNA this stays unchecked. Germline CDR1 reads SEHNR; CDR2 reads FQNEAQ (reference sequence). The CDR3 is made up of 16 amino acids. This chain's CDR3 is CASSAEWDRNTDTQYF.

V and J are TRBV7-9 and TRBJ2-7; without DNA, the TCRdb call of TRBD1 cannot be checked. The germline gives CDR1 SEHNR, CDR2 FQNEAQ (reference sequence). CDR3 length: 15 residues. The CDR3 sequence: CASSFPGQGPYEQYF.

V gene TRBV12-3 or TRBV12-4 combines with J gene TRBJ2-5; TCRdb lists TRBD1, though no DNA is available to test this call. The CDR3 is made up of 15 amino acids. The CDR3 spells CASTGPDRLQETQYF.

The chain is built from TRBV28 and TRBJ1-5. Per the germline V gene, CDR1 is MDHEN and CDR2 is SYDVKM. The CDR3 sequence is 15 residues long. The CDR3 loop is CASSLLGFGNQPQHF.

V gene TRBV28 combines with J gene TRBJ2-7. The germline CDR1 and CDR2 sequences are MDHEN and SYDVKM. CDR3 length: 14 amino acids. The CDR3 loop reads CASSFSWSSYEQYF. Based on the CDR3 plus reference TRBV28 and TRBJ2-7, the full variable domain is DVKVTQSSRYLVKRTGEKVFLECVQDMDHENMFWYRQDPGLGLRLIYFSYDVKMKEKGDIPEGYSVSREKKERFSLILESASTNQTSMYLCASSFSWSSYEQYFGPGTRLTVT.

The chain joins TRBV18 to TRBJ2-7; TCRdb lists TRBD1, though no DNA is available to test this call. Looked up from germline, CDR1 is KGHSH and CDR2 is LQKENI. The CDR3 is made up of 15 amino acids. CDR3 sequence reads: CASSPPEGAYYEQYF.

The V gene is TRBV20-1, the J gene TRBJ1-3. From germline, CDR1 is DFQATT and CDR2 SNEGSKA (reference sequence). This CDR3 is built from 13 residues. CDR3 sequence: CSAIYTTGNTIYF.

V usage is TRBV5-1 and J usage is TRBJ1-1; as DNA is missing, the TRBD1 call by TCRdb cannot be tested. The CDR3 has 14 amino acids. Per germline, CDR1 SGHRS and CDR2 YFSETQ. CDR3 region: CASKDSGSGTEAFF.

V usage is TRBV7-2 and J usage is TRBJ2-7; no DNA is available, so the TRBD2 call from TCRdb remains unchecked. There are 18 residues in the CDR3. The germline gives CDR1 SGHTA, CDR2 FQGNSA. CDR3 residues: CASSLVWVAGGPLGEQYF.

The CDR3 loop is CAISEMRQGGETQYF. The genes are TRBV10-3 and TRBJ2-5; TCRdb outputs TRBD1, but without DNA this stays unchecked. Germline CDR1 reads ENHRY; CDR2 reads SYGVKD. There are 15 residues in the CDR3.

The chain joins TRBV6-5 to TRBJ2-3; TCRdb lists TRBD1, though no DNA is available to test this call. The germline CDR1 and CDR2 sequences are MNHEY and SVGAGI. The CDR3 covers 15 residues. CDR3 amino acids: CASRSDRPFADTQYF.

The rearrangement joins TRBV7-8 to TRBJ1-4; with no DNA, the TCRdb D assignment of TRBD1 cannot be verified. CDR3 length equals 17 residues. Germline V CDR1 and CDR2: SGHVS, FQNEAQ. CDR3 residues: CASSLGNWDSWNEKLFF.

The chain joins TRBV6-5 to TRBJ2-2; TCRdb indicates TRBD2, and absent DNA this call remains unverified. Germline CDR1 MNHEY, CDR2 SVGAGI. The CDR3 contains 12 residues. CDR3: CASSWRAGELFF.

The V gene is TRBV20-1, the J gene TRBJ2-7; the TRBD2 assignment by TCRdb is unverifiable without DNA. The germline gives CDR1 DFQATT, CDR2 SNEGSKA (reference sequence). The CDR3 has 15 amino acids. The CDR3: CSASTGGLRADEQYF.

This chain connects TRBV27 to TRBJ1-2; the D call from TCRdb, TRBD1, cannot be confirmed without DNA. CDR1 MNHEY and CDR2 SMNVEV come from the germline V gene (reference sequence). The CDR3 is 14 residues long. The CDR3 region is CASSWRGRDYGYTF.

The rearrangement joins TRBV5-1 to TRBJ1-2; the TCRdb call, TRBD1, lacks DNA for checking. The CDR3 covers 17 residues. Per the germline V gene, CDR1 is SGHRS and CDR2 is YFSETQ. This CDR3 is CASSSSGQGAGNYGYTF.

V usage is TRBV6-5 and J usage is TRBJ2-1. The length of the CDR3 is 13 residues. CDR1 is MNHEY, CDR2 SVGAGI, per germline. The CDR3 reads CASSRSSYNEQFF.